Shown below are 32 T cell receptor beta chains from a single sample sequenced in a study of control samples from healthy donors and cancer patients. Measured with immunoSEQ multiplex PCR; TCRdb has only the in-frame clones, and not every one. Here the sample spans about 96,000 clones, more than 80% being singletons. The specimen sequenced was blood. The receptors come from a man aged 18 to 29 in good health.

This rearrangement joins TRBV6-5 to TRBJ1-1; TRBD1 might be the D (5 bases). The V end lost 10 bases, the J end lost 0 bases, and 12 bases lay between the germline ends. Germline V gene lookup returns CDR1 MNHEY and CDR2 SVGAGI. This CDR3 is 13 amino acids long. For the CDR3, the DNA is TGTGCCACCGGGAAGGACATGAACACTGAAGCTTTCTTT. Translation: CATGKDMNTEAFF.

The J gene is TRBJ2-1, the V gene TRBV6-5, with a weak D call TRBD1 (5 bases). This CDR3 is built from 11 residues. Germline-derived CDR1 and CDR2 are MNHEY and SVGAGI. V was shortened by 4 bases and J by 15 bases, with 13 bases between the two germline ends. In nucleotides, the CDR3 is TGTGCCAGCAGTTTCGCAGGGTTGCGGTTCTTC. Its protein is CASSFAGLRFF.

V and J are TRBV19 and TRBJ1-1, with D maybe TRBD1 (5 bases). This CDR3 has 16 amino acids. The V and J ends lost 3 bases and 3 bases respectively, with 17 bases between them. Germline-derived CDR1 and CDR2 are LNHDA and SQIVND (reference sequence). CDR3 protein: CASSIQGGRGDTEAFF. The CDR3 coding sequence is TGTGCCAGTAGTATTCAGGGAGGCCGCGGGGACACTGAAGCTTTCTTT.

A single count supports this clone. The chain combines TRBV6-5 with TRBJ1-3; 9 positions agree with TRBD1. Per the germline V gene, CDR1 is MNHEY and CDR2 is SVGAGI. The CDR3 loop spans 14 amino acids. Trimming removed 8 bases from V and 4 bases from J; junction bases left unmatched: 6. The CDR3 DNA is TGTGCCAGCGAAGGGGGACAGGGCGGAAACACCATATATTTT. Translation gives CASEGGQGGNTIYF.

The chain combines TRBV12-3 or TRBV12-4 with TRBJ1-1; tentative D call: TRBD1 (5 bases). Trimming pared 5 bases from V and 5 bases from J, leaving 12 bases between. The CDR3 has 13 residues. The CDR3 region is CASSEQVWTEAFF. In nucleotides, the CDR3 is TGTGCCAGCAGTGAACAGGTTTGGACTGAAGCTTTCTTT.

The table lists this clone with a count of one. The chain recombines TRBV10-2 with TRBJ2-2, with TRBD2 matching 7 bases. The germline V gene has CDR1 WSHSY and CDR2 SAAADI. The CDR3 spans 15 residues. With 4 bases clipped from V and 2 bases from J, the junction kept 4 bases outside the gene matches. Here the CDR3 reads CASSAVAGNTGELFF. CDR3 bases: TGCGCCAGCAGTGCGGTAGCGGGTAACACCGGGGAGCTGTTTTTT.

The chain uses TRBV3-1 (or the pseudogene TRBV3-2) and TRBJ1-1, with 10 bases fitting TRBD1. The CDR3 length is 13 residues. V lost 5 bases to trimming and J lost 11 bases; unmatched junction nucleotides: 8. Germline V gene lookup returns CDR1 LGHDT and CDR2 YNNKEL (reference sequence). CDR3 DNA sequence: TGTGCCAGCAGCAACGGACAGGGGGTATCTGCTTTCTTT. Translated: CASSNGQGVSAFF.

The V call is TRBV2, the J call TRBJ2-1, with D uncertain. V was pared by 2 bases and J by 6 bases, with 8 bases between. Germline V gives CDR1 SNHLY, CDR2 FYNNEI. The CDR3 extends over 13 amino acids. CDR3 sequence: CASSELWLNEQFF. In DNA, the CDR3 is TGTGCCAGCAGTGAACTCTGGCTCAATGAGCAGTTCTTC. The full variable domain, rest sourced from reference TRBV2 and TRBJ2-1, is EPEVTQTPSHQVTQMGQEVILRCVPISNHLYFYWYRQILGQKVEFLVSFYNNEISEKSEIFDDQFSVERPDGSNFTLKIRSTKLEDSAMYFCASSELWLNEQFFGPGTRLTVL.

The gene calls are TRBV30 and TRBJ1-1; D unresolved. Trimming pared 1 base from V and 4 bases from J, leaving 16 bases between. Per germline, CDR1 GTSNPN and CDR2 SVGIG (reference sequence). The CDR3 covers 15 residues. The CDR3: CAWSEQRVWVTEAFF. CDR3 DNA: TGTGCCTGGAGTGAGCAGCGGGTGTGGGTCACTGAAGCTTTCTTT. The full variable domain, its missing parts supplied by reference TRBV30 and TRBJ1-1, is SQTIHQWPATLVQPVGSPLSLECTVEGTSNPNLYWYRQAAGRGLQLLFYSVGIGQISSEVPQNLSASRPQDRQFILSSKKLLLSDSGFYLCAWSEQRVWVTEAFFGQGTRLTVV.

V usage is TRBV3-1 (or the pseudogene TRBV3-2) and J usage is TRBJ1-1; 7 nucleotides match TRBD1. This CDR3 contains 14 residues. V lost 6 bases, J lost 4 bases, and 8 bases stayed unmatched. CDR1 LGHDT and CDR2 YNNKEL come from the germline V gene (reference sequence). The CDR3 region has the DNA TGTGCCAGCAGGCAGACAGGGATTGGCACTGAAGCTTTCTTT. It encodes CASRQTGIGTEAFF.

This clone occurred a few times. The genes are TRBV4-2 and TRBJ2-3; TRBD2 matches 8 bases. CDR3 length: 15 residues. Germline values: CDR1 LGHNA, CDR2 YNFKEQ. With V trimmed by 1 base and J by 11 bases, 11 bases remained unmatched. CDR3 DNA: TGTGCCAGCAGCCAAGTTTTAGCGGGGACGATTCGGCAGTATTTT. This gives the protein CASSQVLAGTIRQYF.

The V call is TRBV6-1, the J call TRBJ1-5; D might be TRBD1 (6 bases). Germline loops: CDR1 MNHNS, CDR2 SASEGT. Deletions cut 1 base from V and 5 bases from J, with 9 bases between. The CDR3 is 14 amino acids. The CDR3 sequence is CASSEGTAHQPQHF. As DNA, the CDR3 is TGTGCCAGCAGTGAAGGGACAGCCCATCAGCCCCAGCATTTT.

The genes are TRBV9 and TRBJ1-4; maybe TRBD1 (5 bases). The germline V gene has CDR1 SGDLS and CDR2 YYNGEE. CDR3 size: 15 residues. The germline V and J ends were trimmed by 0 bases and 6 bases, with 12 bases remaining between them. Written as DNA, the CDR3 is TGTGCCAGCAGCGTAGCTACGGACAATTATGAAAAACTGTTTTTT. Translated, it gives CASSVATDNYEKLFF.

This chain joins TRBV10-3 and TRBJ1-1, with D perhaps matching TRBD1 (5 bases). The CDR3 sequence is 13 residues long. Germline values: CDR1 ENHRY, CDR2 SYGVKD. The germline V and J ends were trimmed by 10 bases and 1 base, with 13 bases remaining between them. This chain's CDR3 is CATSQGGNTEAFF. CDR3 sequence (DNA): TGTGCCACCTCCCAGGGTGGGAACACTGAAGCTTTCTTT.

This rearrangement joins TRBV7-9 to TRBJ1-1; weak D call: TRBD1 (6 bases). V lost 6 bases, J lost 3 bases, and 26 bases lay in between. Germline CDR1 is SEHNR and CDR2 is FQNEAQ (reference sequence). The CDR3 extends over 18 amino acids. The CDR3 DNA reads TGTGCCAGCAGACACGACCCCCGGGAACTTAAGGGGGACACTGAAGCTTTCTTT. Its translation is CASRHDPRELKGDTEAFF.

The chain has TRBV5-1 and TRBJ2-1; 9 bases line up with TRBD2. The trim removed 4 bases at V and 8 bases at J, leaving 10 bases unmatched. The CDR3 runs 15 residues. Germline CDR1 and CDR2: SGHRS and YFSETQ. CDR3 nucleotides: TGCGCCAGCAGCCCTAGCGGGACCAGTTTGGATGAGCAGTTCTTC. It yields the protein CASSPSGTSLDEQFF.

This rearrangement joins TRBV5-1 to TRBJ2-7, with TRBD1 matching over 11 bases. The CDR3 covers 14 residues. Germline values: CDR1 SGHRS, CDR2 YFSETQ. V was pared by 2 bases and J by 6 bases, with 4 bases of the junction left unmatched. In nucleotides, the CDR3 is TGCGCCAGCAGCTTATGGACAGGGGGCGGCGAGCAGTACTTC. It codes for CASSLWTGGGEQYF.

The gene calls are TRBV9 and TRBJ2-1; 7 bases align to TRBD2. The V and J ends lost 3 bases and 2 bases, in that order; junction bases with no gene match: 5. CDR1 and CDR2 (germline): SGDLS, YYNGEE. The CDR3 runs 15 residues. The CDR3 DNA follows: TGTGCCAGCAGCGCCGCGGGAGTACCCTACAATGAGCAGTTCTTC. Its protein is CASSAAGVPYNEQFF.

In DNA, the CDR3 is TGTGCCAGCAGTGAGGCGGGAGGGTTAATAGATACGCAGTATTTT. This gives the protein CASSEAGGLIDTQYF. This chain uses TRBV6-1 with TRBJ2-3, with 9 bases aligning to TRBD2. There are 15 residues in the CDR3. The germline V gene has CDR1 MNHNS and CDR2 SASEGT. J was trimmed by 5 bases and V by 3 bases; bases with no gene match: 6.

The rearrangement links TRBV24-1 to TRBJ1-5; a weak D match, TRBD1 (5 bases). V was cut by 2 bases and J by 6 bases, with 16 bases left in between. This CDR3 comprises 16 residues. Germline CDR1 KGHDR, CDR2 SFDVKD. The CDR3 DNA sequence: TGTGCCACCAGTGATTCCCAGCAGGGAACTTCTCAGCCCCAGCATTTT. Translating it yields CATSDSQQGTSQPQHF.

This clone was detected only a few times. The rearrangement uses TRBV5-8 and TRBJ1-2; tentatively, D is TRBD1 (5 bases). The CDR3 is made up of 14 amino acids. In germline, CDR1 is SGHTS, CDR2 YDEGEE. V lost 5 bases, J lost 7 bases, and 18 bases lay in between. CDR3 nucleotide sequence: TGTGCCAGCAGTCACGAACACAGAGGGACTGGCTACACCTTC. It codes for CASSHEHRGTGYTF.

This chain joins TRBV5-1 and TRBJ1-1; 9 positions agree with TRBD1. Per the germline V gene, CDR1 is SGHRS and CDR2 is YFSETQ. Germline trimming cut 6 bases from V and 2 bases from J; bases unmatched to any gene: 5. The CDR3 is 14 amino acids. The CDR3 coding sequence is TGCGCCAGCACAACAGGGGGCGCTAACACTGAAGCTTTCTTT. Its translation is CASTTGGANTEAFF.

The genes are TRBV18 and TRBJ2-3; D not certain. This CDR3 is 13 amino acids long. The germline CDR1 and CDR2 sequences are KGHSH and LQKENI. With 1 base removed from V and 2 bases from J, the gap between germline ends came to 4 bases. CDR3 region: CASSPLPTDTQYF. The CDR3 region has the DNA TGTGCCAGCTCACCACTCCCCACAGATACGCAGTATTTT. The full variable domain, rest sourced from reference TRBV18 and TRBJ2-3, is NAGVMQNPRHLVRRRGQEARLRCSPMKGHSHVYWYRQLPEEGLKFMVYLQKENIIDESGMPKERFSAEFPKEGPSILRIQQVVRGDSAAYFCASSPLPTDTQYFGPGTRLTVL.

The V gene is TRBV7-3, the J gene TRBJ1-1; a possible D gene is TRBD1 (5 bases). Germline V CDR1 and CDR2: SGHTA, FQGTGA. This CDR3 is 13 amino acids long. V was pared by 3 bases and J by 5 bases, with 10 bases between. CDR3 sequence (DNA): TGTGCCAGCAGCTTGGGGGGGTTAACTGAAGCTTTCTTT. Its translation is CASSLGGLTEAFF.

This rearrangement joins TRBV5-1 to TRBJ1-6; TRBD1 is a possible D gene (5 bases). Germline CDR1 SGHRS, CDR2 YFSETQ. V was trimmed by 4 bases and J by 10 bases, leaving 9 bases between them. This CDR3 spans 12 amino acids. CDR3 sequence: CASSEGRSPLHF. The CDR3 DNA sequence: TGCGCCAGCAGCGAGGGGAGATCACCCCTCCACTTT.

The chain uses TRBV5-1 and TRBJ1-2; 7 bases are shared with TRBD1. The germline V gene encodes CDR1 SGHRS and CDR2 YFSETQ. J lost 6 bases, V lost 2 bases, and 10 bases had no gene match. The CDR3 consists of 15 residues. This CDR3 reads CASSFDRVEVDGYTF. The CDR3 DNA is TGCGCCAGCAGCTTCGACAGGGTGGAAGTCGATGGCTACACCTTC.

V usage is TRBV4-1 and J usage is TRBJ2-1; TRBD2 is a possible D gene (6 bases). The CDR3 has 17 residues. Deletions cut 3 bases from V and 2 bases from J, with 17 bases between. Per germline, CDR1 MGHRA and CDR2 YSYEKL. CDR3 DNA: TGCGCCAGCAGCCACTCACCTGCTGCGGGGACCTACAATGAGCAGTTCTTC. It yields the protein CASSHSPAAGTYNEQFF.

The chain links TRBV10-2 to TRBJ2-1; 14 bases agree with TRBD2. Germline-derived CDR1 and CDR2 are WSHSY and SAAADI. V dropped 6 bases and J dropped 7; count of bases not matched to a gene: 26. The length of the CDR3 is 22 residues. The chain's CDR3 is CASRSWDRAGRLAGGPRNEQFF. The CDR3 DNA is TGCGCCAGCAGATCTTGGGACAGGGCCGGGAGACTAGCGGGGGGGCCCCGGAATGAGCAGTTCTTC.

Written as DNA, the CDR3 is TGTGCCAGCAGAGTTACCGAGGGATACGAGCAGTACTTC. The encoded protein is CASRVTEGYEQYF. The chain joins TRBV11-2 to TRBJ2-7, with a tentative D call TRBD2 (5 bases). Germline values: CDR1 SGHAT, CDR2 FQNNGV. V lost 6 bases and J lost 4, with 13 bases in between. The CDR3 has 13 amino acids.

J is TRBJ1-5 and V is TRBV30; D is unclear. The CDR3 is made up of 13 amino acids. V dropped 4 bases and J dropped 4 bases, with 11 bases sitting between them. CDR1 GTSNPN and CDR2 SVGIG come from the germline V gene (reference sequence). The CDR3 DNA reads TGTGCCTGGAAAAGCCAAGATAATCAGCCCCAGCATTTT. Encoded protein: CAWKSQDNQPQHF.

V and J are TRBV7-4 and TRBJ2-5, with D tentatively TRBD1 or TRBD2 (6 bases each). V was trimmed by 5 bases and J by 3 bases, leaving 16 bases between them. The germline gives CDR1 SGHVT, CDR2 SQSDAQ. The CDR3 sequence is 15 residues long. In DNA, the CDR3 is TGTGCCAGCAGCCCCGGGGGCCAGGATAAAGAGACCCAGTACTTC. Translating it yields CASSPGGQDKETQYF. Looking up the rest from reference TRBV7-4 and TRBJ2-5 gives the full variable domain: GAGVSQSPRYKVAKRGRDVALRCDSISGHVTLYWYRQTLGQGSEVLTYSQSDAQRDKSGRPSGRFSAERPERSVSTLKIQRTEQGDSAVYLCASSPGGQDKETQYFGPGTRLLVL.

The CDR3 reads CASSRQVGNEKLFF. The DNA of the CDR3 is TGTGCCAGCAGTCGACAGGTGGGAAATGAAAAACTGTTTTTT. The V and J genes are TRBV27 and TRBJ1-4, with D maybe TRBD1 (6 bases). Germline V gene lookup returns CDR1 MNHEY and CDR2 SMNVEV (reference sequence). The CDR3 has 14 amino acids. Trimming took off 5 bases at V and 5 bases at J, with 12 bases between the two ends.